What follows is one TCR beta chain and its context. TCRdb keeps only in-frame clones here, not all; method: immunoSEQ multiplex PCR. The sample holds approximately 760,000 clones, 70% to 90% seen once. The CDR3 extends over 18 amino acids. Trimming took 8 bases from V and 1 from J; bases not matched to a gene: 17. CDR1 and CDR2 from the germline V gene are KGHSH and LQKENI. This specimen belongs to a study of shared T cell receptors in the human thymus. The data were also submitted as part of a second study, on human thymus T cells. That source reports: Resections from corrective heart surgery provided thymus tissue. Related research has reported that thymic repertoires overlap highly among unrelated individuals.

This chain uses TRBV18 with TRBJ1-5; 7 bases are shared with TRBD1. Input material: thymocytes. The clonotype originates from a girl under two years old with a congenital heart defect. The CDR3 DNA reads as TGTGCCAGCCCACGACCGGACCCTGGACAGGCGAGCAATCAGCCCCAGCATTTT. This codes for CASPRPDPGQASNQPQHF.